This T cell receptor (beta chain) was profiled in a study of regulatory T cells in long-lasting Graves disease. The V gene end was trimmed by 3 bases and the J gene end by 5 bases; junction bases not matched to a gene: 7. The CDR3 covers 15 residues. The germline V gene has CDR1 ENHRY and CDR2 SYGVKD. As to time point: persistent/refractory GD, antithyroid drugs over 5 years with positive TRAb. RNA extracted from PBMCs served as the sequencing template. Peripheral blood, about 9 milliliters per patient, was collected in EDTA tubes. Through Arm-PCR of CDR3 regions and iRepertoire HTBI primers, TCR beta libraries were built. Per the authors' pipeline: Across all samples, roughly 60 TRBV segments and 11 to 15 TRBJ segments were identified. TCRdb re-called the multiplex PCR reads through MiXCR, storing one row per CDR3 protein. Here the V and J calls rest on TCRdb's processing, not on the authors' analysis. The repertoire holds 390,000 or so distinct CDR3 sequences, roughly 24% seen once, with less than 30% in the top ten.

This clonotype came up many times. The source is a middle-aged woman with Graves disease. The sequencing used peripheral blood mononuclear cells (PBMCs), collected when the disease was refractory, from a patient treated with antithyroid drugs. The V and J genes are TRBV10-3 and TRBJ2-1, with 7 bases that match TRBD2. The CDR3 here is CAISEAWLADNEQFF. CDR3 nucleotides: TGTGCCATCAGTGAAGCTTGGCTAGCGGACAATGAGCAGTTCTTC.